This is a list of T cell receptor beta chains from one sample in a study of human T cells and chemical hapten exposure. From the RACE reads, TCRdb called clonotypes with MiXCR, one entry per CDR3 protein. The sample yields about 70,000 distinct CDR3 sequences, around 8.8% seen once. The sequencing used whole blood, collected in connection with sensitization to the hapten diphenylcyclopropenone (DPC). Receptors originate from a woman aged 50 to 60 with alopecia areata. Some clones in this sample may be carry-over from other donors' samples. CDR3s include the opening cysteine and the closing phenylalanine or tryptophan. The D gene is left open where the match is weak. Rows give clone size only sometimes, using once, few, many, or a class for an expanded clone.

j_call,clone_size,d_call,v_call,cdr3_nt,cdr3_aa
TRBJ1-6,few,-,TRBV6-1,TGTGCCAGCAGTGAAAACTTCAGGGCCGGTTCACCCCTCCACTTT,CASSENFRAGSPLHF
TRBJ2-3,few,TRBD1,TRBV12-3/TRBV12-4,TGTGCCAGCAGTCCCGGGACAGGGGTCGGCACAGATACGCAGTATTTT,CASSPGTGVGTDTQYF
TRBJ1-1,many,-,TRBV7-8,TGTGCCAGCAGCTTAGGTCAGGGGAGAGCTTTCTTT,CASSLGQGRAFF
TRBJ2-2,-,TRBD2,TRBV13,TGTGCCAGCAGCTTACCGTCTAGCGGGAGTAGCGGGGAGCTGTTTTTT,CASSLPSSGSSGELFF
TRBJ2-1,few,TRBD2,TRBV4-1,TGCGCCAGCAGCCTAGGTCCGGGACTAGCGGCTTACAATGAGCAGTTCTTC,CASSLGPGLAAYNEQFF
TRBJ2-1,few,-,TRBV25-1,TGTGCCAGCAGTGGCCCGACGGCCAGCTCCTACAATGAGCAGTTCTTC,CASSGPTASSYNEQFF
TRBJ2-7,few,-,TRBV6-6,TGTGCCAGCAGTTACGAGGGACGGCCCTACGAGCAGTACTTC,CASSYEGRPYEQYF
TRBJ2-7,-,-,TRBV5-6,TGTGCCAGCAGCCCGGGACAAGCCTACTACGAGCAGTACTTC,CASSPGQAYYEQYF
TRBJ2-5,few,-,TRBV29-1,TGCAGCGTTGCCTGGAAGGGAGAGACCCAGTACTTC,CSVAWKGETQYF
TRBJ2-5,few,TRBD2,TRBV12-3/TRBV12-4,TGTGCCAGCAGTGGCAGGACTAGGTCAAGGGAGACCCAGTACTTC,CASSGRTRSRETQYF
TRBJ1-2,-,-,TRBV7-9,TGTGCCAGCAGCTTATCGGAAATTAACTATGGCTACACCTTC,CASSLSEINYGYTF
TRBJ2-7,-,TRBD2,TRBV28,TGTGCCAGCAAGCCAGCGGGAGGCCCATTTTACGAGCAGTACTTC,CASKPAGGPFYEQYF
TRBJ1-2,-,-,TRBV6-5,TGTGCCAGCAGTGAAGGGACATCTGGCTACACCTTC,CASSEGTSGYTF
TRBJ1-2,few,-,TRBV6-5,TGTGCCAGCAGTTACCCCGACAGCAATGGCTACACCTTC,CASSYPDSNGYTF
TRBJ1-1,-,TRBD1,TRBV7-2,TGTGCCAGCAGCCTTCAGGGGGACACTGAAGCTTTCTTT,CASSLQGDTEAFF
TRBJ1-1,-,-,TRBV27,TGTGCCAGCAGTTTCTTAGGGACAAACACTGAAGCTTTCTTT,CASSFLGTNTEAFF
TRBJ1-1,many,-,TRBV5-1,TGCGCCAGCAGTCTCGGGTATCCCGTTGAAGCTTTCTTT,CASSLGYPVEAFF
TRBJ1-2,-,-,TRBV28,TGTGCCAGCAGGCAACGGCACAGGTATGATGGCTACACCTTC,CASRQRHRYDGYTF
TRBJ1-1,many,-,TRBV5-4,TGTGCCAGCAGCTGGACATCGAGAGACACTGAAGCTTTCTTT,CASSWTSRDTEAFF
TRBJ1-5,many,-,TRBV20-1,TGCAGTGCTAGACCGTTACTCAGTTCTAATCAGCCCCAGCATTTT,CSARPLLSSNQPQHF
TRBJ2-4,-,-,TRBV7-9,TGTGCCAGCAGCCACAGGGACTCCAAAAACATTCAGTACTTC,CASSHRDSKNIQYF
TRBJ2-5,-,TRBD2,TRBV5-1,TGCGCCAGCAGCGGGGGACTAGCGCAAGAGACCCAGTACTTC,CASSGGLAQETQYF